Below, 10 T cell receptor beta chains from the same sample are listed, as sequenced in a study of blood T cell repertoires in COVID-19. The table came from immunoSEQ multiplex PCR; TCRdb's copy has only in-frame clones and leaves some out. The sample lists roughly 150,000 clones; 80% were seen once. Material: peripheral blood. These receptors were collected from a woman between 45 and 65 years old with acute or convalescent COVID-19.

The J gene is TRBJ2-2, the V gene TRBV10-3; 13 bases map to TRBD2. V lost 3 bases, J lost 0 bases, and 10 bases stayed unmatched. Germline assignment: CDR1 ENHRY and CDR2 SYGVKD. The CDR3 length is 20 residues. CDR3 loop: CAISDLGWTSGGPNTGELFF. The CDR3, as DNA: TGTGCCATCAGTGACCTCGGTTGGACTAGCGGGGGCCCGAACACCGGGGAGCTGTTTTTT.

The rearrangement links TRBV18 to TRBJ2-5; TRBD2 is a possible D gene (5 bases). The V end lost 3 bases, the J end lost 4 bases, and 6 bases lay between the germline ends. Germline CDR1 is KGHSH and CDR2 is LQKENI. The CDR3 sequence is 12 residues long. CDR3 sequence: CASSPAGETQYF. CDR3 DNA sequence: TGTGCCAGCTCACCGGCGGGAGAGACCCAGTACTTC.

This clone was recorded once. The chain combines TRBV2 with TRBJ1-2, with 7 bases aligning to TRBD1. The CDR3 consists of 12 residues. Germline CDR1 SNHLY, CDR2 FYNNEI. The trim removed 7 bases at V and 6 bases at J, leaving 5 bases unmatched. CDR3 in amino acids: CASTARGHGYTF. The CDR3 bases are TGTGCCAGCACGGCGAGGGGGCATGGCTACACCTTC. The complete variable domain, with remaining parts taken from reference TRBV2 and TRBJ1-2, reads EPEVTQTPSHQVTQMGQEVILRCVPISNHLYFYWYRQILGQKVEFLVSFYNNEISEKSEIFDDQFSVERPDGSNFTLKIRSTKLEDSAMYFCASTARGHGYTFGSGTRLTVV.

CDR3 sequence: CASSVWGGAEAFF. The CDR3 bases are TGTGCCAGTAGTGTATGGGGAGGAGCTGAAGCTTTCTTT. The chain has TRBV19 and TRBJ1-1; D gene ambiguous. Germline V CDR1 and CDR2: LNHDA, SQIVND (reference sequence). Trimming removed 5 bases from V and 6 bases from J, with 13 bases in between. This CDR3 region has 13 residues.

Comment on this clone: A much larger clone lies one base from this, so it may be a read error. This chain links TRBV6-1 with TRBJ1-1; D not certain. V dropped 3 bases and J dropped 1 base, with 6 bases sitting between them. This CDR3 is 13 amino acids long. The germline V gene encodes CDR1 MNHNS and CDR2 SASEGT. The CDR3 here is CASSDQRNTEAFF. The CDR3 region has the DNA TGTGCCAGCAGTGATCAGCGGAACACTGAAGCTTTCTTT.

CDR3 in DNA: TGTGCCAGCAGTTTAGGTTCCAGGGCGGAAAAACTGTTTTTT. It encodes CASSLGSRAEKLFF. This chain uses TRBV28 with TRBJ1-4; tentatively, D is TRBD1 (5 bases). The ends were cut back, 2 bases at V and 8 bases at J, with 12 bases in the middle. Germline CDR1 reads MDHEN; CDR2 reads SYDVKM. The CDR3 is 14 residues long.

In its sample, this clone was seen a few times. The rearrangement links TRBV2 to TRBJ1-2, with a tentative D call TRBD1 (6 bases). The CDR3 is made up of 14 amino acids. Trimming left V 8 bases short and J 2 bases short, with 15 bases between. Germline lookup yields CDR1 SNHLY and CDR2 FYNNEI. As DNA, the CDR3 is TGTGCCAGCGACTCTTCCGGGACAAACTATGGCTACACCTTC. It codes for CASDSSGTNYGYTF.

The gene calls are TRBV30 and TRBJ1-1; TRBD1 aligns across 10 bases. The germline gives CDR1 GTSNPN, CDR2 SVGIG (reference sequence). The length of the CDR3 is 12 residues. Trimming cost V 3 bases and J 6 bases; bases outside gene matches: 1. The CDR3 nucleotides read TGTGCCTGGAGCGGGACAGGGGCTGAAGCTTTCTTT. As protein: CAWSGTGAEAFF. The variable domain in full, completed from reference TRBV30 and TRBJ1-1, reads SQTIHQWPATLVQPVGSPLSLECTVEGTSNPNLYWYRQAAGRGLQLLFYSVGIGQISSEVPQNLSASRPQDRQFILSSKKLLLSDSGFYLCAWSGTGAEAFFGQGTRLTVV.

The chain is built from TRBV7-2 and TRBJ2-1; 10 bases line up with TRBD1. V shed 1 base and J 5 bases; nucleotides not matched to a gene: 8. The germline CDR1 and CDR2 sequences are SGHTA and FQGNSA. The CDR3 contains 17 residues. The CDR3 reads CASSLDPPGQGNNEQFF. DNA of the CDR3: TGTGCCAGCAGCTTAGACCCGCCGGGACAGGGGAACAATGAGCAGTTCTTC.

CDR3 sequence (DNA): TGTGCCAGCAGCTGGACTAGCGGGGGGGCAGCAGATACGCAGTATTTT. Translated: CASSWTSGGAADTQYF. The gene calls are TRBV7-2 and TRBJ2-3, with 15 nucleotides matching TRBD2. V lost 4 bases and J lost 4; bases outside the gene matches: 3. This CDR3 comprises 16 residues. Per germline, CDR1 SGHTA and CDR2 FQGNSA. Full variable domain (rest looked up from reference TRBV7-2 and TRBJ2-3): GAGVSQSPSNKVTEKGKDVELRCDPISGHTALYWYRQSLGQGLEFLIYFQGNSAPDKSGLPSDRFSAERTGGSVSTLTIQRTQQEDSAVYLCASSWTSGGAADTQYFGPGTRLTVL.